These 6 T cell receptor beta chains share one sample of origin, sequenced in a study of OX40 agonist ivuxolimab in advanced cancers. Assay used: immunoSEQ multiplex PCR; TCRdb lists only in-frame clones, some missing. The sample yields about 45,000 clones, under 95% seen once. The sample consisted of CD4+ or CD8+ T cells sorted from blood, taken in a trial of the OX40 agonist ivuxolimab. The receptors here all came from an adult with an advanced solid tumor such as melanoma, head and neck, liver or kidney cancer.

This clone was detected only a few times. The J gene is TRBJ2-2, the V gene TRBV5-5; tentatively, D is TRBD2 (7 bases). The ends were cut back, 4 bases at V and 0 bases at J, with 13 bases in the middle. The germline gives CDR1 SGHKS, CDR2 YYEKEE (reference sequence). This CDR3 comprises 16 residues. The CDR3 sequence is CASSPEGGTNTGELFF. DNA for the CDR3: TGTGCCAGCAGCCCGGAGGGGGGGACGAACACCGGGGAGCTGTTTTTT.

Relative to its sample, this clone is medium-sized. J is TRBJ2-2 and V is TRBV2, with 7 bases identical to TRBD1. CDR3 length: 15 residues. Germline V lookup: CDR1 SNHLY, CDR2 FYNNEI. V gave up 5 bases and J gave up 6 bases; unmatched junction bases: 9. This CDR3 reads CASSSGQKSPGELFF. CDR3 coding DNA: TGTGCCAGCAGTTCGGGACAGAAATCCCCCGGGGAGCTGTTTTTT.

The rearrangement uses TRBV6-1 and TRBJ2-3, with a possible D match to TRBD2 (6 bases). Germline V gene data show CDR1 as MNHNS and CDR2 as SASEGT. The CDR3 spans 14 residues. Trimming removed 6 bases from V and 2 bases from J, with 12 bases in between. The CDR3 region has the DNA TGTGCCAGCAGCTCCGGGACTTACACAGATACGCAGTATTTT. Its protein is CASSSGTYTDTQYF.

The CDR3 spells CASSLGVTDTQYF. The DNA of the CDR3 is TGTGCCAGCAGCTTAGGGGTCACAGATACGCAGTATTTT. This chain joins TRBV9 and TRBJ2-3; D might be TRBD1 (5 bases). CDR1 and CDR2 (germline): SGDLS, YYNGEE. Trimming took 4 bases from V and 2 from J, leaving 8 bases between them. The CDR3 sequence is 13 residues long.

V gene TRBV28 combines with J gene TRBJ2-1; D tentatively reads TRBD1 or TRBD2 (5 bases each). The CDR3 is 14 amino acids. The germline V and J ends were trimmed by 5 bases and 5 bases, with 13 bases remaining between them. Germline values: CDR1 MDHEN, CDR2 SYDVKM. CDR3: CASSIGTTDNEQFF. CDR3 coding DNA: TGTGCCAGCAGTATAGGGACGACTGACAATGAGCAGTTCTTC.

The CDR3 loop is CASSLAMTEYGYTF. DNA for the CDR3: TGTGCCAGCAGCTTAGCGATGACAGAATATGGCTACACCTTC. The V call is TRBV7-9, the J call TRBJ1-2, with D perhaps TRBD1 (5 bases). With 0 bases removed from V and 5 bases from J, the gap between germline ends came to 10 bases. From germline, CDR1 is SEHNR and CDR2 FQNEAQ (reference sequence). This CDR3 comprises 14 residues.